The rows below give T cell receptor beta chains drawn from one sample of a study of shared T cell receptors in the human thymus. Clones were sequenced by immunoSEQ multiplex PCR, and TCRdb holds only the in-frame ones, with some missing. The sample carries 630,000 or so clones, 70% to 90% recorded once. The sample was also reused in another study, on human thymus T cells.

Sequencing used thymocytes. Receptors originate from a boy younger than two with a congenital heart defect. The CDR3 runs from the conserved cysteine through the conserved F or W.

>TRBV6-5|TRBJ2-7
CASRLKAGPLYEQYF
>TRBV6-1|TRBJ1-1
CASRARGNTEAFF
>TRBV27|TRBJ2-4
CASGSPAGSKNIQYF
>TRBV25-1|TRBJ2-3
CASTGPTLAGETDTQYF
>TRBV14|TRBJ2-7
CASSQGTGAPYEQYF
>TRBV28|TRBJ2-1
CASSFGGTPLKNEQFF
>TRBV18|TRBJ1-3
CASSQGVSSGNTIYF
>TRBV9|TRBJ2-2
CASSLGTSGKGTGELFF
>TRBV5-6|TRBJ2-1
CASSLGRLAGDHEQFF
>TRBV5-1|TRBJ2-2
CASSWNRDRGSDTGELFF
>TRBV20-1|NA
CSATDTYEQYF
>TRBV27|TRBJ1-5
CASSSTTDNDIYNQPQHF
>TRBV25-1|TRBJ2-1
CASSGGAGGPNYNEQFF
>TRBV12-5|TRBJ2-5
CASGLSSKTGKQETQYF
>TRBV28|TRBJ1-2
CASSPQGRGPGTGSVGYTF
>TRBV10-1|TRBJ2-3
CASSESSPREGHPEFDDTQYF
>TRBV6-4|TRBJ2-7
CASRPTTGLVGEQYF
>TRBV7-9|TRBJ2-7
CASSLDSLDEQYF
>TRBV5-1|TRBJ2-7
CASRYHGQDSYEQYF
>TRBV5-1|TRBJ2-2
CASSKPGTGYTGELFF
>TRBV9|TRBJ2-3
CASSVGSSGGQSTDTQYF
>TRBV4-3|TRBJ2-7
CASSQQRGSYEQYF
>TRBV4-3|TRBJ2-3
CASSSRGTGDATDTQYF
>TRBV5-6|TRBJ1-2
CASSLGTGGPNYGYTF
>TRBV6-1|TRBJ1-1
CASILRRGFTEAFF
>TRBV4-3|TRBJ2-1
CASSQEGANEQFF
>TRBV7-8|TRBJ2-7
CASSFYRTGVYEQYF
>TRBV7-9|TRBJ2-3
CASSRTSELTDTQYF
>TRBV2|TRBJ2-5
CASSARTGKPRKTQYF
>TRBV10-3|TRBJ2-1
CAISESVSVTSGSRNEQFF
>TRBV27|TRBJ2-1
CASSRSGPSYNEQFF
>TRBV2|TRBJ1-4
CASSVDRAANEKLFF
>TRBV29-1|TRBJ2-1
CSVRVGLAESYNEQFF
>TRBV4-1|TRBJ1-5
CASSQDGGGQPQHF
>TRBV25-1|TRBJ2-1
CASSEYLDGAGNNEQFF
>TRBV29-1|TRBJ1-2
CSAQDRGSYGYTF
>TRBV28|TRBJ2-1
CASSFSALAGGSFNEQFF
>TRBV5-5|TRBJ2-7
CASSFYKGRDEVYPCEQYF
>TRBV29-1|TRBJ1-4
CSVEDDTLRGEKLFF
>TRBV27|TRBJ1-3
CASSLRGSGNTIYF
>TRBV5-1|TRBJ2-7
CASSPKGAGWGHEQYF
>TRBV7-2|TRBJ2-1
CASSLSLAGGGNEQFF
>TRBV29-1|TRBJ2-1
CSAERGAYNEQFF
>TRBV5-4|TRBJ2-7
CASSARVSTWIYEDCEGF
>TRBV27|TRBJ2-3
CASSPANGQTTDTQYF
>TRBV5-8|TRBJ1-1
CASSLAAGFSEAFF
>TRBV14|TRBJ2-1
CASSHLLAGGPPTKFNEQFF
>TRBV28|TRBJ2-1
CASSSRPGTSHNEQFF